This TCR beta chain was sequenced during a study of technical replicates of blood from a few donors. CDR1 is LNHDA and CDR2 is SQIVND in the germline V gene (reference sequence). The ends lost 3 bases at V and 4 bases at J; junction bases unmatched: 9. The CDR3 extends over 17 amino acids. This clone was counted once. Sequencing used immunoSEQ multiplex PCR; TCRdb keeps in-frame clones, though not all of them. The sample contains around 17,000 clones, about nine tenths of which appear only once. The source of this sequence is a human donor in good health. This chain connects TRBV19 to TRBJ1-2; 12 bases are a match to TRBD1. The specimen sequenced was PBMCs. This chain's CDR3 is CASSIPGTGGAGYGYTF. The CDR3 bases are TGTGCCAGTAGTATTCCCGGGACAGGGGGCGCTGGCTATGGCTACACCTTC.